This T cell receptor (beta chain) was captured by sequencing in a study of identical twins. Study-level results: Alpha sequences out of frame and shared by twins had excess low generation probability.

Everyone who gave samples was a healthy Caucasian. TCRdb itself ran the 5' RACE reads through MiXCR, one entry per CDR3 protein. This sample has fewer than 650,000 distinct CDR3 sequences, with about 7% found just once. On this clonotype itself: Its antigen is undetermined.

These data were also filed under a second study, of yellow fever vaccine responses in identical twins. That paper notes: After vaccination, twins' T cell response reportedly seemed partly convergent, partly personalized.

The specimen was PBMCs. This receptor was obtained from a woman aged 18-30 years in good health.

CDR3 in DNA: TGTGCCATCAGTGAGTCGCCGAGCTCCTATAATTCACCCCTCCACTTT. Translation gives CAISESPSSYNSPLHF. The J gene is TRBJ1-6, the V gene TRBV10-3; D gene unclear. V lost 0 bases and J lost 0, with 6 bases in between. The CDR3 is made up of 16 amino acids. Germline values: CDR1 ENHRY, CDR2 SYGVKD.